The 29 T cell receptor beta chains below come from one sample, sequenced in a study of T cell changes during pregnancy in multiple sclerosis. Profiling relied on immunoSEQ multiplex PCR, and the TCRdb table lists in-frame clones only, not all of them. The data contain 65,000 to 85,000 clones, nearly 95% of them singletons. This specimen was CD4+ T cells from peripheral blood mononuclear cells, taken after pregnancy. All receptors come from a female donor with multiple sclerosis, enrolled in a pregnancy study.

This chain connects TRBV19 to TRBJ2-3, with a weak D call TRBD2 (5 bases). The CDR3 has 12 residues. Germline values: CDR1 LNHDA, CDR2 SQIVND (reference sequence). Trimming left V 9 bases short and J 1 base short, with 8 bases between. CDR3 coding DNA: TGTGCCAGCAACGGGGGCACAGATACGCAGTATTTT. This gives the protein CASNGGTDTQYF.

The chain has TRBV5-1 and TRBJ1-2, with 10 bases aligning to TRBD1. The CDR3 totals 17 residues. V lost 4 bases to trimming and J lost 2 bases; unmatched junction nucleotides: 11. Germline-derived CDR1 and CDR2 are SGHRS and YFSETQ. In DNA, the CDR3 is TGCGCCAGCAGCCCCGGGACAGGGGTGGGGTGGAACTATGGCTACACCTTC. Its protein is CASSPGTGVGWNYGYTF.

The rearrangement joins TRBV5-4 to TRBJ2-2; 8 positions match TRBD2. Germline V gene sequence: CDR1 SGHNT, CDR2 YYREEE (reference sequence). The length of the CDR3 is 17 residues. The junction had 9 bases not matched to a gene; V was cut back by 0 bases and J by 5 bases. CDR3 in amino acids: CASSLELRGAGTGELFF. The CDR3, as DNA: TGTGCCAGCAGCTTGGAATTGCGGGGGGCGGGGACCGGGGAGCTGTTTTTT.

The genes are TRBV6-1 and TRBJ1-1; D is undetermined. This CDR3 contains 14 residues. Per germline, CDR1 MNHNS and CDR2 SASEGT. V lost 4 bases, J lost 2 bases, and 11 bases lay in between. The CDR3 DNA reads as TGTGCCAGCAGTGTTACCGGGAGAAACACTGAAGCTTTCTTT. Protein sequence: CASSVTGRNTEAFF.

J is TRBJ1-4 and V is TRBV4-1; 7 nucleotides match TRBD1. V was clipped by 1 base and J by 8 bases; unmatched bases: 10. Germline CDR1 MGHRA, CDR2 YSYEKL. The CDR3 is made up of 16 amino acids. DNA of the CDR3: TGCGCCAGCAGCCAAGCCCAAGGGGGCCTAGAAGAAAAACTGTTTTTT. Protein product: CASSQAQGGLEEKLFF.

The V call is TRBV29-1, the J call TRBJ2-1, with D perhaps TRBD2 (6 bases). Germline assignment: CDR1 SQVTM and CDR2 ANQGSEA. CDR3 length: 14 amino acids. V was cut by 7 bases and J by 0 bases, with 13 bases left in between. The DNA of the CDR3 is TGCAGCGGGGAGGTCTTGCTCTCCTACAATGAGCAGTTCTTC. It codes for CSGEVLLSYNEQFF.

The chain combines TRBV5-1 with TRBJ2-2; 7 bases match TRBD2. Per the germline V gene, CDR1 is SGHRS and CDR2 is YFSETQ. The CDR3 has 15 residues. V gave up 4 bases and J gave up 1 base; unmatched junction bases: 4. The CDR3 region has the DNA TGCGCCAGCAGCGCGGCTAGCGGGAACACCGGGGAGCTGTTTTTT. Amino acids: CASSAASGNTGELFF.

The chain combines TRBV2 with TRBJ2-3, with D possibly TRBD1 on 6 matching bases. Germline V CDR1 and CDR2: SNHLY, FYNNEI. This CDR3 has 11 amino acids. V was pared by 11 bases and J by 5 bases, with 11 bases between. The CDR3 DNA reads TGTGCCTCCGAACAGGGAGATACGCAGTATTTT. Residues: CASEQGDTQYF.

This chain connects TRBV11-1 to TRBJ2-3; TRBD2 aligns across 12 bases. Germline loops: CDR1 SGHAT, CDR2 FQDESV (reference sequence). This CDR3 comprises 15 residues. Losses at the gene ends were 2 bases for V and 6 bases for J; bases not matched to a gene: 3. The CDR3 reads CASSLRLAGADTQYF. CDR3 bases: TGTGCCAGCAGCTTACGACTAGCGGGAGCGGATACGCAGTATTTT.

The rearrangement links TRBV2 to TRBJ2-7, with 13 positions matching TRBD2. With 7 bases clipped from V and 3 bases from J, the junction kept 12 bases outside the gene matches. The length of the CDR3 is 17 residues. Germline loops: CDR1 SNHLY, CDR2 FYNNEI. The CDR3 nucleotides read TGTGCCAGCACCCAAGACAAACTAGCGGGAGGGAACTACGAGCAGTACTTC. This codes for CASTQDKLAGGNYEQYF.

The CDR3, as DNA: TGTGCCAGTAGTCTCCGGACAGGGGCAGGGGACACTGAAGCTTTCTTT. It yields the protein CASSLRTGAGDTEAFF. The chain combines TRBV19 with TRBJ1-1; 9 bases agree with TRBD1. Germline CDR1 is LNHDA and CDR2 is SQIVND (reference sequence). This CDR3 comprises 16 residues. V trimming: 5 bases; J trimming: 3 bases; junction bases outside the gene matches: 10.

This chain connects TRBV28 to TRBJ2-6, with 10 positions matching TRBD1. This CDR3 spans 17 amino acids. Losses at the gene ends were 4 bases for V and 0 bases for J; bases not matched to a gene: 3. Looked up from germline, CDR1 is MDHEN and CDR2 is SYDVKM. CDR3 in DNA: TGTGCCAGCAGTTCCGGGACAGGGGTCTCTGGGGCCAACGTCCTGACTTTC. Translating gives CASSSGTGVSGANVLTF.

The chain links TRBV30 to TRBJ2-3, with 8 bases lining up with TRBD2. V was clipped by 2 bases and J by 3 bases; unmatched bases: 7. CDR3 length equals 15 residues. Looked up from germline, CDR1 is GTSNPN and CDR2 is SVGIG (reference sequence). The DNA of the CDR3 is TGTGCCTGGAGTCCCGACGGGAGGGTAACAGATACGCAGTATTTT. This gives the protein CAWSPDGRVTDTQYF. Drawing the rest from reference TRBV30 and TRBJ2-3, the complete variable domain is SQTIHQWPATLVQPVGSPLSLECTVEGTSNPNLYWYRQAAGRGLQLLFYSVGIGQISSEVPQNLSASRPQDRQFILSSKKLLLSDSGFYLCAWSPDGRVTDTQYFGPGTRLTVL.

The chain has TRBV21-1 and TRBJ1-1; the table's D gene call, TRBD1, was not cross checked with the DNA. TRBV21-1 is a recognized pseudogene. The CDR3 has 15 amino acids. The CDR3 DNA follows: TGTGCCAGCAGCAAAGCCCCAAAACAGAACACTGAAGCTTTCTTT. Its translation: CASSKAPKQNTEAFF.

The chain has TRBV7-2 and TRBJ2-5, with D unclear. The CDR3 extends over 12 amino acids. V lost 4 bases, J lost 4 bases, and 7 bases lay in between. Germline V gene sequence: CDR1 SGHTA, CDR2 FQGNSA. CDR3: CASSSTGETQYF. DNA for the CDR3: TGTGCCAGCAGCTCGACGGGAGAGACCCAGTACTTC.

The chain joins TRBV18 to TRBJ2-3, with 8 bases fitting TRBD2. Trimming removed 6 bases from V and 5 bases from J; junction bases left unmatched: 16. CDR3 length: 17 residues. CDR1 and CDR2 from the germline V gene are KGHSH and LQKENI. The CDR3 region is CASSPMTISLAGDTQYF. The DNA for the CDR3 is TGTGCCAGCTCCCCGATGACCATCTCCCTAGCGGGAGATACGCAGTATTTT.

The chain is built from TRBV6-1 and TRBJ1-1; D might be TRBD1 (5 bases). The CDR3 extends over 13 amino acids. Germline loops: CDR1 MNHNS, CDR2 SASEGT. The germline V and J ends were trimmed by 2 bases and 4 bases, with 8 bases remaining between them. The chain's CDR3 is CASSESRGTEAFF. In DNA form, the CDR3 reads TGTGCCAGCAGTGAATCAAGGGGCACTGAAGCTTTCTTT.

The V call is TRBV15, the J call TRBJ1-5, with 8 nucleotides matching TRBD1. After removal of 1 base from V and 5 bases from J, the junction contained 4 bases not matched to a gene. The CDR3 covers 15 residues. Germline CDR1 LNHNV, CDR2 YYDKDF (reference sequence). The CDR3, as DNA: TGTGCCACCAGCAGAGTGGACAGGGCTTATCAGCCCCAGCATTTT. Amino acids: CATSRVDRAYQPQHF.

The V and J genes are TRBV5-4 and TRBJ2-6; D possibly corresponds to TRBD2 (6 bases). V shed 2 bases and J shed 0 bases, with 15 bases lying between them. CDR3 length: 18 residues. Germline CDR1 SGHNT, CDR2 YYREEE (reference sequence). The CDR3 nucleotides are TGTGCCAGCAGCTTTGAGACTAGACACGGCTCTGGGGCCAACGTCCTGACTTTC. It codes for CASSFETRHGSGANVLTF.

The chain employs TRBV6-5 and TRBJ2-7, with 7 bases aligning to TRBD1. Germline V CDR1 and CDR2: MNHEY, SVGAGI. Trimming cost V 6 bases and J 2 bases; bases outside gene matches: 4. The CDR3 spans 13 residues. The CDR3 DNA sequence: TGTGCCAGCAGAAGACAGGGCGCCTACGAGCAGTACTTC. Amino acid sequence: CASRRQGAYEQYF.

This chain connects TRBV5-4 to TRBJ2-2; D gene ambiguous. Trimming shortened V by 2 bases and J by 3 bases, and 8 bases separated the two germline ends. Germline V gene data show CDR1 as SGHNT and CDR2 as YYREEE (reference sequence). This CDR3 region has 14 residues. The CDR3 DNA reads as TGTGCCAGCAGCTTACCTACGGACACCGGGGAGCTGTTTTTT. Translating gives CASSLPTDTGELFF.

The rearrangement links TRBV15 to TRBJ2-7, with D perhaps TRBD2 (5 bases). V was clipped by 1 base and J by 4 bases, with 5 bases between them. The CDR3 loop spans 12 amino acids. Germline loops: CDR1 LNHNV, CDR2 YYDKDF (reference sequence). The CDR3 loop reads CATSRGGYEQYF. The CDR3 bases are TGTGCCACCAGCAGAGGAGGGTACGAGCAGTACTTC.

The CDR3 DNA reads TGTGCCAGTAGTATACAGCAGGGGGCAGGTGGGGCCAACGTCCTGACTTTC. This encodes CASSIQQGAGGANVLTF. The chain is built from TRBV19 and TRBJ2-6; 8 nucleotides line up with TRBD1. The ends lost 2 bases at V and 3 bases at J; junction bases unmatched: 6. CDR1 is LNHDA, CDR2 SQIVND, per germline (reference sequence). This CDR3 has 17 amino acids. Variable domain in full (rest from reference TRBV19 and TRBJ2-6): DGGITQSPKYLFRKEGQNVTLSCEQNLNHDAMYWYRQDPGQGLRLIYYSQIVNDFQKGDIAEGYSVSREKKESFPLTVTSAQKNPTAFYLCASSIQQGAGGANVLTFGAGSRLTVL.

The gene calls are TRBV2 and TRBJ2-3, with 11 bases fitting TRBD2. Per the germline V gene, CDR1 is SNHLY and CDR2 is FYNNEI. Trimming took 5 bases from V and 2 from J; bases not matched to a gene: 6. This CDR3 is 16 amino acids long. The CDR3 protein is CASSPLAGGHTDTQYF. The CDR3 DNA is TGTGCCAGCAGTCCCCTAGCGGGAGGACACACAGATACGCAGTATTTT.

The CDR3 DNA reads as TGTGCCAGCAGTCCGTTCAGGGGGCTGGGCCAGCCCCAGCATTTT. Its protein is CASSPFRGLGQPQHF. The chain links TRBV6-6 to TRBJ1-5, with TRBD1 identical over 8 bases. Germline V lookup: CDR1 MNHNY, CDR2 SVGAGI (reference sequence). The V gene end was trimmed by 5 bases and the J gene end by 7 bases; junction bases not matched to a gene: 10. The CDR3 consists of 15 residues.

The chain links TRBV6-1 to TRBJ2-4, with a weak D call TRBD1 (6 bases). Germline CDR1 and CDR2: MNHNS and SASEGT. This CDR3 is built from 14 residues. V lost 4 bases and J lost 8, with 15 bases in between. Written as DNA, the CDR3 is TGTGCCAGCAGTGCCTCATCAGGGGTAGACATTCAGTACTTC. Amino acid sequence: CASSASSGVDIQYF.

The chain is built from TRBV5-1 and TRBJ2-7; 8 bases align to TRBD2. The germline V gene encodes CDR1 SGHRS and CDR2 YFSETQ. The ends lost 0 bases at V and 4 bases at J; junction bases unmatched: 9. The CDR3 consists of 16 residues. The chain's CDR3 is CASSLDGGTRPYEQYF. Here the CDR3 DNA reads TGCGCCAGCAGCTTGGACGGTGGGACTAGACCTTACGAGCAGTACTTC. The full variable domain, its missing parts supplied by reference TRBV5-1 and TRBJ2-7, is KAGVTQTPRYLIKTRGQQVTLSCSPISGHRSVSWYQQTPGQGLQFLFEYFSETQRNKGNFPGRFSGRQFSNSRSEMNVSTLELGDSALYLCASSLDGGTRPYEQYFGPGTRLTVT.

The J gene is TRBJ2-4, the V gene TRBV5-1, with TRBD1 as a possible D gene (6 bases). Germline CDR1 is SGHRS and CDR2 is YFSETQ. V lost 3 bases and J lost 1, with 14 bases in between. The CDR3 extends over 16 amino acids. Here the CDR3 reads CASSYRPRGAKNIQYF. Here the CDR3 DNA reads TGCGCCAGCAGCTATCGACCGAGGGGGGCCAAAAACATTCAGTACTTC. The full variable domain, its missing parts supplied by reference TRBV5-1 and TRBJ2-4, is KAGVTQTPRYLIKTRGQQVTLSCSPISGHRSVSWYQQTPGQGLQFLFEYFSETQRNKGNFPGRFSGRQFSNSRSEMNVSTLELGDSALYLCASSYRPRGAKNIQYFGAGTRLSVL.

This clone was recorded only once. The chain couples TRBV13 to TRBJ2-7, with D tentatively TRBD1 (6 bases). Germline V gene lookup returns CDR1 PRHDT and CDR2 FYEKMQ (reference sequence). The CDR3 length is 14 residues. The V gene lost 0 bases and the J gene lost 3 bases, with 9 bases spanning the gap. CDR3 DNA: TGTGCCAGCAGCTTAGGATACAGGGACTACGAGCAGTACTTC. Translating gives CASSLGYRDYEQYF.